These T cell receptor beta chains were read from a single sample in a study of spatial heterogeneity in lung cancer. Each CDR3 protein is one row after TCRdb ran MiXCR on the 5' RACE reads. This repertoire shows fewer than 25,000 distinct CDR3 sequences, 9% to 10% found once; its top ten account for roughly 21%. The sequenced sample was PBMCs, obtained at follow-up. The receptors shown here come from a male donor with early-stage non-small cell lung cancer. The CDR3 runs from the conserved cysteine through the conserved F or W. Fields, in order: clone size, V gene, J gene, D gene, CDR3 protein, CDR3 DNA. D genes are given only for firm matches. Expanded clones get a size class; other rows say once, few or many, or leave the size out.

abundance: NA
v_gene: TRBV19
j_gene: TRBJ1-1
d_gene: NA
CDR3aa: CASSSYTEAFF
CDR3nt: TGTGCCAGTAGTTCGTACACTGAAGCTTTCTTT

abundance: many
v_gene: TRBV27
j_gene: TRBJ2-3
d_gene: NA
CDR3aa: CASSPQLGPRTDTQYF
CDR3nt: TGTGCCAGCAGTCCGCAGCTGGGGCCGCGCACAGATACGCAGTATTTT

abundance: many
v_gene: TRBV11-2
j_gene: TRBJ1-6
d_gene: NA
CDR3aa: CASSLDPAGKPYNSPLHF
CDR3nt: TGTGCCAGCAGCTTAGATCCTGCGGGGAAGCCCTATAATTCACCCCTCCACTTT

abundance: few
v_gene: TRBV7-9
j_gene: TRBJ2-3
d_gene: NA
CDR3aa: CASSLGQTYPTDTQYF
CDR3nt: TGTGCCAGCAGCTTAGGGCAGACCTACCCCACAGATACGCAGTATTTT

abundance: NA
v_gene: TRBV2
j_gene: TRBJ2-6
d_gene: TRBD1
CDR3aa: CASTPRTGAGANVLTF
CDR3nt: TGTGCCAGCACCCCCCGAACAGGGGCTGGGGCCAACGTCCTGACTTTC

abundance: many
v_gene: TRBV2
j_gene: TRBJ1-2
d_gene: NA
CDR3aa: CASIPTRGRYGYTF
CDR3nt: TGTGCCAGCATCCCCACCCGGGGACGCTATGGCTACACCTTC

abundance: few
v_gene: TRBV7-2
j_gene: TRBJ1-6
d_gene: TRBD1
CDR3aa: CASSLSGQEYSPLHF
CDR3nt: TGTGCCAGCAGCTTATCGGGACAGGAGTATTCACCCCTCCACTTT

abundance: many
v_gene: TRBV28
j_gene: TRBJ1-1
d_gene: TRBD1
CDR3aa: CASSSPTGGTSEAFF
CDR3nt: TGTGCCAGCAGTTCCCCGACAGGGGGCACTTCTGAAGCTTTCTTT

abundance: NA
v_gene: TRBV4-3
j_gene: TRBJ2-6
d_gene: NA
CDR3aa: CASSQAVQGSGANVLTF
CDR3nt: TGCGCCAGCAGCCAAGCCGTTCAGGGTTCGGGGGCCAACGTCCTGACTTTC

abundance: NA
v_gene: TRBV7-2
j_gene: TRBJ2-7
d_gene: NA
CDR3aa: CASSSRGDFEQYF
CDR3nt: TGTGCCAGCAGCTCCCGGGGAGATTTTGAGCAGTACTTC

abundance: many
v_gene: TRBV5-5
j_gene: TRBJ1-5
d_gene: TRBD1
CDR3aa: CASSTLTGSNQPQHF
CDR3nt: TGTGCCAGCAGCACTCTGACAGGGAGCAATCAGCCCCAGCATTTT

abundance: NA
v_gene: TRBV5-4
j_gene: TRBJ2-1
d_gene: TRBD1
CDR3aa: CASRRTGTAATNEQFF
CDR3nt: TGTGCCAGCAGGCGGACCGGGACAGCTGCTACGAATGAGCAGTTCTTC

abundance: few
v_gene: TRBV6-5
j_gene: TRBJ1-2
d_gene: TRBD1
CDR3aa: CASSKRTGGNYGYTF
CDR3nt: TGTGCCAGCAGTAAAAGGACAGGGGGCAACTATGGCTACACCTTC

abundance: few
v_gene: TRBV6-1
j_gene: TRBJ2-3
d_gene: NA
CDR3aa: CASNLQGTDTQYF
CDR3nt: TGTGCCAGCAACCTCCAGGGGACAGATACGCAGTATTTT

abundance: NA
v_gene: TRBV10-3
j_gene: TRBJ1-2
d_gene: NA
CDR3aa: CAISESTTRVRGYTF
CDR3nt: TGTGCCATCAGTGAGTCGACTACCCGGGTACGAGGCTACACCTTC

abundance: few
v_gene: TRBV7-9
j_gene: TRBJ1-4
d_gene: TRBD1
CDR3aa: CASSLWDSLNEKLFF
CDR3nt: TGTGCCAGCAGCTTATGGGACAGTCTTAATGAAAAACTGTTTTTT

abundance: many
v_gene: TRBV5-1
j_gene: TRBJ1-3
d_gene: NA
CDR3aa: CASSLYGPGVSGNTIYF
CDR3nt: TGCGCCAGCAGCTTATACGGCCCGGGAGTCTCTGGAAACACCATATATTTT

abundance: many
v_gene: TRBV5-1
j_gene: TRBJ2-7
d_gene: NA
CDR3aa: CASSLEGVINEQYF
CDR3nt: TGCGCCAGCAGCTTGGAGGGGGTGATCAACGAGCAGTACTTC

abundance: few
v_gene: TRBV19
j_gene: TRBJ2-7
d_gene: TRBD1
CDR3aa: CASSLTGVYEQYF
CDR3nt: TGTGCCAGTAGCCTCACAGGGGTCTACGAGCAGTACTTC

abundance: few
v_gene: TRBV7-8
j_gene: TRBJ2-5
d_gene: NA
CDR3aa: CASSLALETQYF
CDR3nt: TGTGCCAGCAGCTTAGCGCTGGAGACCCAGTACTTC

abundance: NA
v_gene: TRBV4-2
j_gene: TRBJ1-4
d_gene: NA
CDR3aa: CASSLQLGTNEKLFF
CDR3nt: TGTGCCAGCAGCCTCCAACTGGGAACTAATGAAAAACTGTTTTTT

abundance: NA
v_gene: TRBV13
j_gene: TRBJ2-3
d_gene: TRBD2
CDR3aa: CASSTSGGATDTQYF
CDR3nt: TGTGCCAGCAGCACTAGCGGGGGGGCAACAGATACGCAGTATTTT

abundance: NA
v_gene: TRBV6-6
j_gene: TRBJ2-2
d_gene: NA
CDR3aa: CASSIPGPGELFF
CDR3nt: TGTGCCAGCAGCATACCGGGCCCCGGGGAGCTGTTTTTT

abundance: few
v_gene: TRBV4-2
j_gene: TRBJ1-2
d_gene: NA
CDR3aa: CASSQDLRAANYGYTF
CDR3nt: TGTGCCAGCAGCCAAGATCTACGAGCCGCTAACTATGGCTACACCTTC

abundance: NA
v_gene: TRBV11-2
j_gene: TRBJ2-2
d_gene: NA
CDR3aa: CASSLGGRLGRTGELFF
CDR3nt: TGTGCCAGCAGCTTAGGAGGTCGTCTGGGAAGAACCGGGGAGCTGTTTTTT

abundance: many
v_gene: TRBV2
j_gene: TRBJ1-6
d_gene: NA
CDR3aa: CASSELAATYNSPLHF
CDR3nt: TGTGCCAGCAGTGAATTGGCAGCCACCTATAATTCACCCCTCCACTTT

abundance: many
v_gene: TRBV25-1
j_gene: TRBJ1-2
d_gene: NA
CDR3aa: CASSSTGTSQGYTF
CDR3nt: TGTGCCAGCAGCTCCACCGGGACGTCTCAAGGCTACACCTTC

abundance: many
v_gene: TRBV24-1
j_gene: TRBJ2-7
d_gene: NA
CDR3aa: CATSGPSYEQYF
CDR3nt: TGTGCCACCAGCGGACCTTCTTACGAGCAGTACTTC

abundance: many
v_gene: TRBV14
j_gene: TRBJ2-4
d_gene: NA
CDR3aa: CASSQHRGLENIQYF
CDR3nt: TGTGCCAGCAGCCAGCATCGGGGGCTGGAAAACATTCAGTACTTC

abundance: few
v_gene: TRBV6-2/TRBV6-3
j_gene: TRBJ2-1
d_gene: TRBD1
CDR3aa: CASSPLGQGVIYNEQFF
CDR3nt: TGTGCCAGCAGCCCCTTAGGACAGGGGGTAATCTACAATGAGCAGTTCTTC

abundance: NA
v_gene: TRBV4-1
j_gene: TRBJ2-3
d_gene: NA
CDR3aa: CASSQVGVDTQYF
CDR3nt: TGCGCCAGCAGCCAAGTTGGGGTAGATACGCAGTATTTT

abundance: few
v_gene: TRBV19
j_gene: TRBJ1-5
d_gene: NA
CDR3aa: CASSNPGSEPQHF
CDR3nt: TGTGCCAGTAGCAACCCGGGATCTGAGCCCCAGCATTTT

abundance: many
v_gene: TRBV29-1
j_gene: TRBJ1-1
d_gene: NA
CDR3aa: CSVDEGLYTEAFF
CDR3nt: TGCAGCGTTGATGAGGGGCTTTACACTGAAGCTTTCTTT

abundance: few
v_gene: TRBV7-9
j_gene: TRBJ2-2
d_gene: NA
CDR3aa: CASAFKGELFF
CDR3nt: TGTGCCAGCGCATTTAAAGGGGAGCTGTTTTTT

abundance: NA
v_gene: TRBV28
j_gene: TRBJ2-2
d_gene: TRBD2
CDR3aa: CASISGLNTGELFF
CDR3nt: TGTGCCAGCATTAGCGGGTTAAACACCGGGGAGCTGTTTTTT

abundance: many
v_gene: TRBV9
j_gene: TRBJ2-2
d_gene: NA
CDR3aa: CASSYEGSTGELFF
CDR3nt: TGTGCCAGCAGCTACGAGGGTTCGACCGGGGAGCTGTTTTTT

abundance: NA
v_gene: TRBV20-1
j_gene: TRBJ2-4
d_gene: TRBD2
CDR3aa: CSASGGTAKNIQYF
CDR3nt: TGCAGTGCTAGCGGGGGGACGGCCAAAAACATTCAGTACTTC

abundance: NA
v_gene: TRBV2
j_gene: TRBJ2-7
d_gene: TRBD1
CDR3aa: CASSDLDRGLYEQYF
CDR3nt: TGTGCCAGCAGTGATCTTGACAGGGGTCTCTACGAGCAGTACTTC

abundance: many
v_gene: TRBV4-1
j_gene: TRBJ2-5
d_gene: NA
CDR3aa: CASSQKGITNQETQYF
CDR3nt: TGCGCCAGCAGCCAAAAGGGCATAACAAACCAAGAGACCCAGTACTTC

abundance: many
v_gene: TRBV3-1
j_gene: TRBJ1-2
d_gene: NA
CDR3aa: CASSPHPDRRDGYTF
CDR3nt: TGTGCCAGCAGCCCACACCCCGACAGGAGGGATGGCTACACCTTC

abundance: NA
v_gene: TRBV7-9
j_gene: TRBJ1-2
d_gene: NA
CDR3aa: CASSLDAAYGYTF
CDR3nt: TGTGCCAGCAGCTTAGACGCGGCCTATGGCTACACCTTC

abundance: many
v_gene: TRBV7-6
j_gene: TRBJ2-3
d_gene: NA
CDR3aa: CASSSWTGTDTQYF
CDR3nt: TGTGCCAGCAGCTCCTGGACGGGCACAGATACGCAGTATTTT

abundance: NA
v_gene: TRBV4-2
j_gene: TRBJ2-1
d_gene: TRBD2
CDR3aa: CASSLGLAGGGNEQFF
CDR3nt: TGTGCCAGCAGCCTTGGACTAGCGGGGGGAGGGAATGAGCAGTTCTTC

abundance: few
v_gene: TRBV6-2/TRBV6-3
j_gene: TRBJ2-7
d_gene: NA
CDR3aa: CASRNSGRGAEQYF
CDR3nt: TGTGCCAGCCGTAACAGTGGTAGAGGGGCCGAGCAGTACTTC

abundance: few
v_gene: TRBV28
j_gene: TRBJ2-2
d_gene: NA
CDR3aa: CASKLDYTGELFF
CDR3nt: TGTGCCAGCAAACTGGACTACACCGGGGAGCTGTTTTTT

abundance: NA
v_gene: TRBV5-1
j_gene: TRBJ2-7
d_gene: NA
CDR3aa: CASSLNEGNEQYF
CDR3nt: TGCGCCAGCAGCTTGAATGAGGGAAACGAGCAGTACTTC

abundance: few
v_gene: TRBV12-3/TRBV12-4
j_gene: TRBJ2-2
d_gene: NA
CDR3aa: CASLSERGRNTGELFF
CDR3nt: TGTGCCAGCCTCTCAGAAAGGGGACGGAACACCGGGGAGCTGTTTTTT

abundance: NA
v_gene: TRBV9
j_gene: TRBJ1-2
d_gene: TRBD1
CDR3aa: CASSVDTGANGYTF
CDR3nt: TGTGCCAGCAGCGTGGATACAGGGGCCAATGGCTACACCTTC

abundance: many
v_gene: TRBV20-1
j_gene: TRBJ1-5
d_gene: TRBD1
CDR3aa: CSARTGQTVQPQHF
CDR3nt: TGCAGTGCTCGCACGGGACAGACAGTCCAGCCCCAGCATTTT

abundance: NA
v_gene: TRBV29-1
j_gene: TRBJ1-4
d_gene: NA
CDR3aa: CSVALGQKLFF
CDR3nt: TGCAGCGTTGCTCTCGGTCAAAAACTGTTTTTT

abundance: few
v_gene: TRBV20-1
j_gene: TRBJ2-7
d_gene: TRBD2
CDR3aa: CSAREGSGGSYEQYF
CDR3nt: TGCAGTGCTAGAGAGGGTAGCGGGGGATCCTACGAGCAGTACTTC

abundance: NA
v_gene: TRBV20-1
j_gene: TRBJ1-1
d_gene: TRBD1
CDR3aa: CSARGTGRNTEAFF
CDR3nt: TGCAGTGCTAGAGGGACAGGGAGGAACACTGAAGCTTTCTTT

abundance: many
v_gene: TRBV28
j_gene: TRBJ1-5
d_gene: TRBD1
CDR3aa: CASRFTGGGNQPQHF
CDR3nt: TGTGCCAGCAGATTTACAGGGGGAGGGAATCAGCCCCAGCATTTT

abundance: few
v_gene: TRBV4-3
j_gene: TRBJ1-2
d_gene: NA
CDR3aa: CASSQVTDYGYTF
CDR3nt: TGCGCCAGCAGCCAAGTCACGGACTATGGCTACACCTTC

abundance: many
v_gene: TRBV12-3/TRBV12-4
j_gene: TRBJ1-1
d_gene: NA
CDR3aa: CASRSWGSTEAFF
CDR3nt: TGTGCCAGCAGGTCGTGGGGTTCCACTGAAGCTTTCTTT

abundance: few
v_gene: TRBV20-1
j_gene: TRBJ1-1
d_gene: TRBD1
CDR3aa: CSARDPGQGGTEAFF
CDR3nt: TGCAGTGCTAGAGACCCGGGACAGGGGGGCACTGAAGCTTTCTTT

abundance: many
v_gene: TRBV7-2
j_gene: TRBJ2-1
d_gene: NA
CDR3aa: CASSLAVYNEQFF
CDR3nt: TGTGCCAGCAGCTTAGCGGTCTACAATGAGCAGTTCTTC

abundance: many
v_gene: TRBV12-3/TRBV12-4
j_gene: TRBJ2-3
d_gene: NA
CDR3aa: CASSLMLGDTQYF
CDR3nt: TGTGCCAGCAGTTTGATGCTAGGGGATACGCAGTATTTT